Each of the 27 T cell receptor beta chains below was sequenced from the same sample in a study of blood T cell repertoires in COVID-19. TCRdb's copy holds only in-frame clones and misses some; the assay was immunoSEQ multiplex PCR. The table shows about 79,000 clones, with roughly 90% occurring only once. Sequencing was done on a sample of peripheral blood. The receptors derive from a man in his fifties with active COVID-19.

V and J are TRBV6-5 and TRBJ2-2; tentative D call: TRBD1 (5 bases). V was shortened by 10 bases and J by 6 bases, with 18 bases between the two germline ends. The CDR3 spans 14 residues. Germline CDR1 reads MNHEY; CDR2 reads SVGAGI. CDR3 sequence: CATVTGMVPGELFF. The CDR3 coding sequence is TGTGCCACTGTTACAGGAATGGTTCCCGGGGAGCTGTTTTTT.

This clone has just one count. CDR3 nucleotides: TGTGCCAGCAGCCCCCGGGAAGGAACCTGGAAGCAGTACTTC. Its protein product is CASSPREGTWKQYF. V usage is TRBV7-2 and J usage is TRBJ2-7; D is possibly TRBD2 (5 bases). Germline-derived CDR1 and CDR2 are SGHTA and FQGNSA. V gave up 5 bases and J gave up 8 bases, with 19 bases separating them. CDR3 length: 14 amino acids.

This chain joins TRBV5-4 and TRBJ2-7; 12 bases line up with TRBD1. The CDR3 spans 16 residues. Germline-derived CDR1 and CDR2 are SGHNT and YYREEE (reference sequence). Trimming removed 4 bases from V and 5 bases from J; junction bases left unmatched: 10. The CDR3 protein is CASSPQMGQGANEQYF. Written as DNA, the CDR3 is TGTGCCAGCAGCCCACAGATGGGACAGGGGGCTAACGAGCAGTACTTC.

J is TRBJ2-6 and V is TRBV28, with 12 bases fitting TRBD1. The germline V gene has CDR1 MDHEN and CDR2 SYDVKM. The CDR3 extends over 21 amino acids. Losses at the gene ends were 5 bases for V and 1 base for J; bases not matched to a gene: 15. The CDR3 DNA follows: TGTGCCAGCAGTCCCTTCCGGGACAGGGGGCGGGGCCCGTCTGGGGCCAACGTCCTGACTTTC. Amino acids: CASSPFRDRGRGPSGANVLTF.

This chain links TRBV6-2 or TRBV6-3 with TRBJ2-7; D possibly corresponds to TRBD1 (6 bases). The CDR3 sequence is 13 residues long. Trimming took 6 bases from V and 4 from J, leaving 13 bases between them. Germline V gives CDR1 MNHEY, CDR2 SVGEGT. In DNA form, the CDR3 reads TGTGCCAGCAGCAAGACAGGTCTTTACGAGCAGTACTTC. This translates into CASSKTGLYEQYF.

CDR3 sequence reads: CASSQDGTRNTQYF. The CDR3, as DNA: TGTGCCAGCAGCCAAGACGGGACTAGGAATACGCAGTATTTT. The chain has TRBV4-2 and TRBJ2-3; 8 bases are a match to TRBD2. This CDR3 contains 14 residues. CDR1 and CDR2 (germline): LGHNA, YNFKEQ. V lost 0 bases, J lost 7 bases, and 3 bases stayed unmatched.

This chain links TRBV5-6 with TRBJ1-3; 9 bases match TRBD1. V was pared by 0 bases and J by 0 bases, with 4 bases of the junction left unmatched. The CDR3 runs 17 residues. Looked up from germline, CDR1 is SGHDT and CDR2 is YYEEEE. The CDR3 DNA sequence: TGTGCCAGCAGCTTGGAGCACAGGGGGCCCTCTGGAAACACCATATATTTT. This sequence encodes CASSLEHRGPSGNTIYF.

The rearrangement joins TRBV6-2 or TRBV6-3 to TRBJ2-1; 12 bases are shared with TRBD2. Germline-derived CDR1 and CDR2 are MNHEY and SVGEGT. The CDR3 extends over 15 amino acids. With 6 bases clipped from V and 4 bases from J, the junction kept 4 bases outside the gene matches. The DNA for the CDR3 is TGTGCCAGCAGCGCACTAGCGGGGGGATACAATGAGCAGTTCTTC. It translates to CASSALAGGYNEQFF.

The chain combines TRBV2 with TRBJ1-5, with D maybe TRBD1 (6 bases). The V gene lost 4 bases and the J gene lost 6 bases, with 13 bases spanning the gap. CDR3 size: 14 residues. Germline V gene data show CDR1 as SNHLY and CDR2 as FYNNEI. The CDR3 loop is CASSGGQSGQPQHF. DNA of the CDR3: TGTGCCAGCAGTGGAGGACAGAGCGGTCAGCCCCAGCATTTT. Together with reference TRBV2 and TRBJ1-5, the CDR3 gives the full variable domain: EPEVTQTPSHQVTQMGQEVILRCVPISNHLYFYWYRQILGQKVEFLVSFYNNEISEKSEIFDDQFSVERPDGSNFTLKIRSTKLEDSAMYFCASSGGQSGQPQHFGDGTRLSIL.

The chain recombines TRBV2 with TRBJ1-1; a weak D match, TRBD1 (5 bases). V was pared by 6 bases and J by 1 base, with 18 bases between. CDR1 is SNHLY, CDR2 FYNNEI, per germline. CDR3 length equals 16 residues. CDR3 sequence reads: CASSVDSQIPNTEAFF. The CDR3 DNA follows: TGTGCCAGCAGCGTCGACAGTCAAATCCCGAACACTGAAGCTTTCTTT.

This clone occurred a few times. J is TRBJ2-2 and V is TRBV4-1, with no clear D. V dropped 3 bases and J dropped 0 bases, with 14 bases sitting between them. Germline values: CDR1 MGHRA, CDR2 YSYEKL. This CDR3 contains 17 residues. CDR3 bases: TGCGCCAGCAGCCAGCCAATACGACAATCGAACACCGGGGAGCTGTTTTTT. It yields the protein CASSQPIRQSNTGELFF.

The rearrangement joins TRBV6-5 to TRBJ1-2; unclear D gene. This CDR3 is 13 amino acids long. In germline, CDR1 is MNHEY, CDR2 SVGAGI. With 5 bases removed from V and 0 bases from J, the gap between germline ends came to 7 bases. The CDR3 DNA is TGTGCCAGCAGTCAAACACCTAACTATGGCTACACCTTC. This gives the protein CASSQTPNYGYTF.

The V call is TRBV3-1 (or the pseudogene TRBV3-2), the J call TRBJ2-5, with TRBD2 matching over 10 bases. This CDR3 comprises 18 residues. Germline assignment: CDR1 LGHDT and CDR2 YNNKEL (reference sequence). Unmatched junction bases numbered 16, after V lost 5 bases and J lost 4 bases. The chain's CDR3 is CASSSGVAGGQVLETQYF. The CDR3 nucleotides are TGTGCCAGCAGCTCAGGGGTAGCGGGAGGACAGGTTCTAGAGACCCAGTACTTC.

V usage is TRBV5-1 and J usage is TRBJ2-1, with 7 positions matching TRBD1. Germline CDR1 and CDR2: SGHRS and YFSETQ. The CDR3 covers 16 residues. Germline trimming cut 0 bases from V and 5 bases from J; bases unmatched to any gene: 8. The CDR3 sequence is CASSLGGTGQHNEQFF. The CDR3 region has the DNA TGCGCCAGCAGCTTGGGCGGCACGGGACAGCACAATGAGCAGTTCTTC.

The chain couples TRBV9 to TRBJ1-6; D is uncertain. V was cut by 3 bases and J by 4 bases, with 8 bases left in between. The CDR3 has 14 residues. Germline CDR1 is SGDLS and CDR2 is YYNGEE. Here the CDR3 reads CASSAETYNSPLHF. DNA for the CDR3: TGTGCCAGCAGCGCCGAGACATATAATTCACCCCTCCACTTT.

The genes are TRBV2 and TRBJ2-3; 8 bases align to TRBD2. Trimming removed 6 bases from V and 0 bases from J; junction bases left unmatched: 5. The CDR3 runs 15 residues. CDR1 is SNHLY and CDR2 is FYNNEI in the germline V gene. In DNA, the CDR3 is TGTGCCAGCAGACTACTAGCGGTCAGCACAGATACGCAGTATTTT. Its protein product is CASRLLAVSTDTQYF. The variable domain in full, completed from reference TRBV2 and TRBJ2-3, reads EPEVTQTPSHQVTQMGQEVILRCVPISNHLYFYWYRQILGQKVEFLVSFYNNEISEKSEIFDDQFSVERPDGSNFTLKIRSTKLEDSAMYFCASRLLAVSTDTQYFGPGTRLTVL.

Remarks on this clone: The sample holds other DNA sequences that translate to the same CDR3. The CDR3 here is CASSLRGLKNIQYF. CDR3 nucleotide sequence: TGTGCCAGCAGCTTAAGAGGCCTAAAAAACATTCAGTACTTC. The chain joins TRBV7-2 to TRBJ2-4, with D uncertain. CDR3 length: 14 residues. The V and J ends lost 2 bases and 4 bases respectively, with 9 bases between them. Germline V CDR1 and CDR2: SGHTA, FQGNSA.

The chain's CDR3 is CASTGQGGDSGANVLTF. DNA for the CDR3: TGCGCCAGCACCGGGCAGGGTGGTGATTCTGGGGCCAACGTCCTGACTTTC. The rearrangement uses TRBV5-1 and TRBJ2-6; tentative D call: TRBD1 (5 bases). In germline, CDR1 is SGHRS, CDR2 YFSETQ. This CDR3 is built from 17 residues. V was trimmed by 6 bases and J by 1 base, leaving 17 bases between them.

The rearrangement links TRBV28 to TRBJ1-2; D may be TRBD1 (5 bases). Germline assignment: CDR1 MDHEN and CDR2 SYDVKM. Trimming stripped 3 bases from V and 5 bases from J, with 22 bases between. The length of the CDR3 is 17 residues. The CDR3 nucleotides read TGTGCCAGCAGTTTTCCCCGGGGGGAACAGTGGAATTATGGCTACACCTTC. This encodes CASSFPRGEQWNYGYTF.

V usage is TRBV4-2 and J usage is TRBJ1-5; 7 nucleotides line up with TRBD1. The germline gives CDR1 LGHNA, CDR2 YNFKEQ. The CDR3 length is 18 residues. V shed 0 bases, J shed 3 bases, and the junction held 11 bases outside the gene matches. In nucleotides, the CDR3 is TGTGCCAGCAGCCAAGATTATACCCCGACAGGGAACAATCAGCCCCAGCATTTT. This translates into CASSQDYTPTGNNQPQHF.

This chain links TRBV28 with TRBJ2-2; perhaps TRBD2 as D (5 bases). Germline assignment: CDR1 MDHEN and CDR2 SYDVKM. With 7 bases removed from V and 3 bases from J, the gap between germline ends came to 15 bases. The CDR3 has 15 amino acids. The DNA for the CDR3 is TGTGCCAGCAATCCGGGAACCGTCGACACCGGGGAGCTGTTTTTT. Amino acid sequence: CASNPGTVDTGELFF.

The CDR3 sequence is CASTGAGGTQETQYF. CDR3 in DNA: TGTGCCAGCACCGGAGCGGGGGGAACACAAGAGACCCAGTACTTC. This rearrangement joins TRBV6-5 to TRBJ2-5; 9 bases are shared with TRBD2. Unmatched junction bases numbered 8, after V lost 7 bases and J lost 2 bases. Germline CDR1 MNHEY, CDR2 SVGAGI. This CDR3 contains 15 residues.

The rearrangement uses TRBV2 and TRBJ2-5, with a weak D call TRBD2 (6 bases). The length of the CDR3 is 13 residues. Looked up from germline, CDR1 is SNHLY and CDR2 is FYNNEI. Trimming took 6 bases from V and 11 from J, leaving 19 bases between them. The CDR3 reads CASRGSEGSRQYF. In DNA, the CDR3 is TGTGCCAGCAGGGGGTCGGAGGGATCGAGGCAGTACTTC.

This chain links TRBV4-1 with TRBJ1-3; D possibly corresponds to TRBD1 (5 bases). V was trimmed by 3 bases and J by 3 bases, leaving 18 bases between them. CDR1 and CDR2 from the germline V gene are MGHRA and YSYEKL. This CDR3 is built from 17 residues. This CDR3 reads CASSQEGAQGGGNTIYF. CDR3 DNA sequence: TGCGCCAGCAGCCAGGAGGGCGCGCAGGGCGGTGGAAACACCATATATTTT.

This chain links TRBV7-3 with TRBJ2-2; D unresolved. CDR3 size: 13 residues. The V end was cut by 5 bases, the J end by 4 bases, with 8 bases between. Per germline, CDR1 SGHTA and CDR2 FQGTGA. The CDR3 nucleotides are TGTGCCAGCAGCACCACTCCCACCGGGGAGCTGTTTTTT. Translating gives CASSTTPTGELFF. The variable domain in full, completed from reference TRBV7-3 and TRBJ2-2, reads GAGVSQTPSNKVTEKGKYVELRCDPISGHTALYWYRQSLGQGPEFLIYFQGTGAADDSGLPNDRFFAVRPEGSVSTLKIQRTERGDSAVYLCASSTTPTGELFFGEGSRLTVL.

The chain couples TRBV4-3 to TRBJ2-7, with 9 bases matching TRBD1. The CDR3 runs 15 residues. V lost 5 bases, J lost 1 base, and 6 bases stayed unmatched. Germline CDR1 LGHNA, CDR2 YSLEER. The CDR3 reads CASSSSGTGSYEQYF. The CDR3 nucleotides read TGCGCCAGCAGCTCCTCGGGGACAGGGTCCTACGAGCAGTACTTC.

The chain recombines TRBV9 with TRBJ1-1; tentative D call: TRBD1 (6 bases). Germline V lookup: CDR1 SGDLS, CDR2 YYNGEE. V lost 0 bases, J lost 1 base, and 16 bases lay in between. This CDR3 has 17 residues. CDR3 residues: CASSVGPYRVRNTEAFF. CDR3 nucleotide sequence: TGTGCCAGCAGCGTAGGCCCTTACAGGGTGCGGAACACTGAAGCTTTCTTT.